This is a list of T cell receptor beta chains from one sample in a study of T cell responses to AZD1222 COVID-19 vaccine. Here immunoSEQ multiplex PCR was the method, and the copy in TCRdb shows in-frame clones only, minus some. The sample holds about 120,000 clones, 88% seen once. The sequencing here drew on peripheral blood, taken on day 0 of AZD1222 vaccination. These receptors were obtained from an adult in good health. Both conserved end residues are part of each CDR3. Each record gives: D gene, V gene, J gene, clone size, CDR3 protein, CDR3 DNA. A D gene is named only where the DNA matches it firmly. The size entry is marked missing in some rows and otherwise reads once, few, many or a size class.

d_call: NA
v_call: TRBV5-4
j_call: TRBJ2-1
clone_size: NA
cdr3_aa: CASSNSLTYNEQFF
cdr3_nt: TGTGCCAGCAGCAACAGCTTAACCTACAATGAGCAGTTCTTC

d_call: NA
v_call: TRBV7-2
j_call: TRBJ1-5
clone_size: NA
cdr3_aa: CASSRGRVSNQPQHF
cdr3_nt: TGTGCCAGCAGCCGCGGACGGGTTAGCAATCAGCCCCAGCATTTT

d_call: NA
v_call: TRBV29-1
j_call: TRBJ1-2
clone_size: NA
cdr3_aa: CSVGGGNYGYTF
cdr3_nt: TGCAGCGTTGGGGGAGGGAACTATGGCTACACCTTC

d_call: NA
v_call: TRBV7-9
j_call: TRBJ1-2
clone_size: NA
cdr3_aa: CASSTPVGINYGYTF
cdr3_nt: TGTGCCAGCAGCACCCCAGTAGGGATTAACTATGGCTACACCTTC

d_call: NA
v_call: TRBV6-2/TRBV6-3
j_call: TRBJ1-5
clone_size: NA
cdr3_aa: CASSYQRTDVGPQHF
cdr3_nt: TGTGCCAGCAGTTACCAACGGACAGACGTTGGGCCCCAGCATTTT

d_call: TRBD1
v_call: TRBV19
j_call: TRBJ1-6
clone_size: NA
cdr3_aa: CASSTRTGNSPLHF
cdr3_nt: TGTGCCAGTAGTACCCGGACAGGGAACTCACCCCTCCACTTT

d_call: NA
v_call: TRBV13
j_call: TRBJ2-4
clone_size: NA
cdr3_aa: CASSFSGTGIQYF
cdr3_nt: TGTGCCAGCAGCTTCTCTGGGACCGGCATTCAGTACTTC

d_call: TRBD1
v_call: TRBV6-1
j_call: TRBJ1-4
clone_size: NA
cdr3_aa: CASSDATGGEGEKLFF
cdr3_nt: TGTGCCAGCAGTGACGCTACAGGGGGCGAGGGGGAAAAACTGTTTTTT

d_call: NA
v_call: TRBV6-5
j_call: TRBJ1-1
clone_size: once
cdr3_aa: CASSPRGNTEAFF
cdr3_nt: TGTGCCAGCAGCCCCAGGGGGAACACTGAAGCTTTCTTT

d_call: NA
v_call: TRBV15
j_call: TRBJ1-6
clone_size: NA
cdr3_aa: CATSRGADSPLHF
cdr3_nt: TGTGCCACCAGCAGAGGGGCTGATTCACCCCTCCACTTT

d_call: NA
v_call: TRBV5-1
j_call: TRBJ1-1
clone_size: NA
cdr3_aa: CASRDILNTEAFF
cdr3_nt: TGCGCCAGCAGGGACATCCTAAACACTGAAGCTTTCTTT

d_call: NA
v_call: TRBV7-2
j_call: TRBJ1-1
clone_size: few
cdr3_aa: CASSLAPQMNTEAFF
cdr3_nt: TGTGCCAGCAGCTTAGCGCCTCAGATGAACACTGAAGCTTTCTTT

d_call: NA
v_call: TRBV7-2
j_call: TRBJ2-3
clone_size: NA
cdr3_aa: CASSLVQPKDTQYF
cdr3_nt: TGTGCCAGCAGCTTAGTACAGCCCAAGGATACGCAGTATTTT

d_call: NA
v_call: TRBV29-1
j_call: TRBJ2-3
clone_size: once
cdr3_aa: CSVARAPPSTDTQYF
cdr3_nt: TGCAGCGTTGCCAGAGCTCCGCCTAGCACAGATACGCAGTATTTT

d_call: NA
v_call: TRBV6-2/TRBV6-3
j_call: TRBJ2-7
clone_size: few
cdr3_aa: CASSPNDSYEQYF
cdr3_nt: TGTGCCAGCAGCCCTAATGACAGTTACGAGCAGTACTTC

d_call: NA
v_call: TRBV5-5
j_call: TRBJ2-1
clone_size: NA
cdr3_aa: CASSLRGPDYNEQFF
cdr3_nt: TGTGCCAGCAGCTTGAGGGGTCCAGATTACAATGAGCAGTTCTTC

d_call: NA
v_call: TRBV12-3/TRBV12-4
j_call: TRBJ1-5
clone_size: NA
cdr3_aa: CASSPWVNQSQHF
cdr3_nt: TGTGCCAGCAGTCCCTGGGTAAATCAGTCCCAGCATTTT

d_call: NA
v_call: TRBV5-1
j_call: TRBJ1-1
clone_size: NA
cdr3_aa: CASSFGLNTEAFF
cdr3_nt: TGCGCCAGCAGCTTTGGCCTGAACACTGAAGCTTTCTTT

d_call: TRBD2
v_call: TRBV5-4
j_call: TRBJ2-2
clone_size: NA
cdr3_aa: CASSLGLAGGMGTGELFF
cdr3_nt: TGTGCCAGCAGCTTGGGACTAGCGGGGGGAATGGGCACCGGGGAGCTGTTTTTT

d_call: NA
v_call: TRBV5-6
j_call: TRBJ1-2
clone_size: NA
cdr3_aa: CASSLGGPDYGYTF
cdr3_nt: TGTGCCAGCAGCTTGGGAGGGCCTGACTATGGCTACACCTTC

d_call: NA
v_call: TRBV12-3/TRBV12-4
j_call: TRBJ2-5
clone_size: NA
cdr3_aa: CASSSVLGETQYF
cdr3_nt: TGTGCCAGCAGTTCTGTACTAGGGGAGACCCAGTACTTC

d_call: NA
v_call: TRBV7-2
j_call: TRBJ1-1
clone_size: NA
cdr3_aa: CASSPYRSSNTEAFF
cdr3_nt: TGTGCCAGCAGCCCCTACAGGTCCTCGAACACTGAAGCTTTCTTT

d_call: TRBD1
v_call: TRBV7-8
j_call: TRBJ1-5
clone_size: NA
cdr3_aa: CASSLPRAGQGGDQPQHF
cdr3_nt: TGTGCCAGCAGCCTGCCTAGGGCGGGACAGGGTGGGGATCAGCCCCAGCATTTT

d_call: NA
v_call: TRBV9
j_call: TRBJ2-5
clone_size: once
cdr3_aa: CASSVDPRGVKETQYF
cdr3_nt: TGTGCCAGCAGCGTAGATCCCAGGGGGGTTAAAGAGACCCAGTACTTC

d_call: NA
v_call: TRBV19
j_call: TRBJ1-5
clone_size: NA
cdr3_aa: CASSIGGGDQPQHF
cdr3_nt: TGTGCCAGTAGTATTGGGGGTGGGGATCAGCCCCAGCATTTT

d_call: TRBD1
v_call: TRBV5-1
j_call: TRBJ1-1
clone_size: NA
cdr3_aa: CASSGIGTGITEAFF
cdr3_nt: TGCGCCAGCAGCGGCATCGGGACAGGGATCACTGAAGCTTTCTTT

d_call: NA
v_call: TRBV5-1
j_call: TRBJ2-5
clone_size: few
cdr3_aa: CASSLGTGQETQYF
cdr3_nt: TGCGCCAGCAGCTTGGGAACCGGTCAAGAGACCCAGTACTTC

d_call: NA
v_call: TRBV6-6
j_call: TRBJ1-1
clone_size: NA
cdr3_aa: CASWGGLNTEAFF
cdr3_nt: TGTGCCAGTTGGGGGGGGTTGAACACTGAAGCTTTCTTT

d_call: NA
v_call: TRBV29-1
j_call: TRBJ2-5
clone_size: NA
cdr3_aa: CSVPGGQETQYF
cdr3_nt: TGCAGCGTTCCCGGCGGGCAGGAGACCCAGTACTTC

d_call: TRBD1
v_call: TRBV5-1
j_call: TRBJ1-1
clone_size: NA
cdr3_aa: CASSLAGTGGSEAFF
cdr3_nt: TGCGCCAGCAGCTTGGCCGGGACAGGGGGGTCTGAAGCTTTCTTT

d_call: TRBD1
v_call: TRBV6-5
j_call: TRBJ2-7
clone_size: NA
cdr3_aa: CASSYATHRGGEQYF
cdr3_nt: TGTGCCAGCAGTTACGCCACCCACAGGGGTGGCGAGCAGTACTTC

d_call: NA
v_call: TRBV7-9
j_call: TRBJ1-6
clone_size: NA
cdr3_aa: CASSLGLGEVEPLHF
cdr3_nt: TGTGCCAGCAGCTTAGGACTGGGTGAGGTTGAACCCCTCCACTTT

d_call: NA
v_call: TRBV5-5
j_call: TRBJ1-1
clone_size: NA
cdr3_aa: CASSLTIGRTEAFF
cdr3_nt: TGTGCCAGCAGCCTGACCATCGGGCGCACTGAAGCTTTCTTT

d_call: TRBD1
v_call: TRBV5-1
j_call: TRBJ2-6
clone_size: once
cdr3_aa: CASSSRGQGPSGANVLTF
cdr3_nt: TGCGCCAGCAGCTCGAGGGGACAGGGCCCCTCTGGGGCCAACGTCCTGACTTTC

d_call: NA
v_call: TRBV6-5
j_call: TRBJ2-7
clone_size: NA
cdr3_aa: CASMRGQTYEQYF
cdr3_nt: TGTGCCAGCATGCGGGGGCAAACCTACGAGCAGTACTTC

d_call: NA
v_call: TRBV5-8
j_call: TRBJ1-5
clone_size: NA
cdr3_aa: CASSLANQPQHF
cdr3_nt: TGTGCCAGCAGCTTGGCCAATCAGCCCCAGCATTTT

d_call: NA
v_call: TRBV27
j_call: TRBJ1-1
clone_size: NA
cdr3_aa: CASSLHGQAEAFF
cdr3_nt: TGTGCCAGCAGTTTACACGGACAAGCTGAAGCTTTCTTT

d_call: NA
v_call: TRBV25-1
j_call: TRBJ1-4
clone_size: NA
cdr3_aa: CASSRWRANEKLFF
cdr3_nt: TGTGCCAGCAGCCGGTGGAGAGCTAATGAAAAACTGTTTTTT

d_call: TRBD1
v_call: TRBV7-3
j_call: TRBJ1-2
clone_size: NA
cdr3_aa: CASSKQGALTGYTF
cdr3_nt: TGTGCCAGCAGCAAACAGGGGGCGCTTACTGGCTACACCTTC

d_call: NA
v_call: TRBV9
j_call: TRBJ2-5
clone_size: NA
cdr3_aa: CASSVGVPGVANQETQYF
cdr3_nt: TGTGCCAGCAGCGTAGGAGTCCCAGGGGTAGCGAACCAAGAGACCCAGTACTTC

d_call: NA
v_call: TRBV5-8
j_call: TRBJ1-2
clone_size: NA
cdr3_aa: CASSFTANYGYTF
cdr3_nt: TGTGCCAGCAGCTTCACGGCTAACTATGGCTACACCTTC

d_call: NA
v_call: TRBV5-6
j_call: TRBJ1-6
clone_size: NA
cdr3_aa: CASSRRDTYSPLHF
cdr3_nt: TGTGCCAGCAGCCGCCGCGACACCTATTCACCCCTCCACTTT

d_call: TRBD1
v_call: TRBV19
j_call: TRBJ1-2
clone_size: NA
cdr3_aa: CASGQGPGGYTF
cdr3_nt: TGTGCCAGTGGACAGGGGCCGGGTGGCTACACCTTC

d_call: NA
v_call: TRBV5-1
j_call: TRBJ1-1
clone_size: few
cdr3_aa: CASSPTKGVTTEAFF
cdr3_nt: TGCGCCAGCAGCCCCACGAAAGGAGTCACCACTGAAGCTTTCTTT

d_call: NA
v_call: TRBV7-8
j_call: TRBJ2-7
clone_size: NA
cdr3_aa: CASSLAGTSEQYF
cdr3_nt: TGTGCCAGCAGCTTAGCTGGGACAAGCGAGCAGTACTTC

d_call: TRBD2
v_call: TRBV2
j_call: TRBJ2-3
clone_size: NA
cdr3_aa: CASSLTSGGRGTQYF
cdr3_nt: TGTGCCAGCAGCTTAACTAGCGGGGGGCGGGGTACGCAGTATTTT

d_call: NA
v_call: TRBV29-1
j_call: TRBJ1-2
clone_size: NA
cdr3_aa: CSASGDNYGYTF
cdr3_nt: TGCAGCGCCTCCGGGGATAACTATGGCTACACCTTC

d_call: NA
v_call: TRBV7-9
j_call: TRBJ1-1
clone_size: NA
cdr3_aa: CASSREVRNTEAFF
cdr3_nt: TGTGCCAGCAGCAGAGAGGTCCGGAACACTGAAGCTTTCTTT

d_call: NA
v_call: TRBV19
j_call: TRBJ1-4
clone_size: few
cdr3_aa: CASSIDLVGGNSATNEKLFF
cdr3_nt: TGTGCCAGTAGTATAGACCTGGTCGGGGGGAACAGTGCAACTAATGAAAAACTGTTTTTT

d_call: NA
v_call: TRBV19
j_call: TRBJ1-1
clone_size: few
cdr3_aa: CASSISGAWGEAFF
cdr3_nt: TGTGCCAGTAGTATCTCAGGGGCCTGGGGTGAAGCTTTCTTT

d_call: NA
v_call: TRBV11-2
j_call: TRBJ2-1
clone_size: NA
cdr3_aa: CASSRLTHEQFF
cdr3_nt: TGTGCCAGCAGCCGCTTAACACATGAGCAGTTCTTC

d_call: NA
v_call: TRBV20-1
j_call: TRBJ1-2
clone_size: NA
cdr3_aa: CSAEFDGYTF
cdr3_nt: TGCAGCGCGGAATTCGACGGCTACACCTTC

d_call: TRBD1
v_call: TRBV6-5
j_call: TRBJ2-7
clone_size: NA
cdr3_aa: CASRGTEGVYEQYF
cdr3_nt: TGTGCCAGCAGAGGGACAGAGGGCGTCTACGAGCAGTACTTC

d_call: NA
v_call: TRBV7-9
j_call: TRBJ2-3
clone_size: NA
cdr3_aa: CASSSLWTGDTQYF
cdr3_nt: TGTGCCAGCAGCTCGTTGTGGACGGGAGATACGCAGTATTTT

d_call: NA
v_call: TRBV3-1/TRBV3-2
j_call: TRBJ1-1
clone_size: once
cdr3_aa: CASSLRTAGVPEAFF
cdr3_nt: TGTGCCAGCAGCCTCAGAACGGCAGGGGTTCCTGAAGCTTTCTTT

d_call: TRBD1
v_call: TRBV27
j_call: TRBJ1-6
clone_size: NA
cdr3_aa: CASSLLGTDYSPLHF
cdr3_nt: TGTGCCAGCAGTTTACTGGGGACAGATTATTCACCCCTCCACTTT

d_call: TRBD1
v_call: TRBV7-3
j_call: TRBJ1-1
clone_size: NA
cdr3_aa: CASSSTGGNTEAFF
cdr3_nt: TGTGCCAGCAGCTCAACAGGGGGAAACACTGAAGCTTTCTTT

d_call: NA
v_call: TRBV13
j_call: TRBJ1-4
clone_size: few
cdr3_aa: CASRNAWEGEKLFF
cdr3_nt: TGTGCCAGCAGAAACGCATGGGAGGGTGAAAAACTGTTTTTT